This TCR beta chain comes out of a study of blood T cell repertoires in COVID-19. Study-wide context: Acute and convalescent COVID-19 specimens originated in the United States, Italy and Spain. From T cells, B-cell-depleted T cells, or PBMCs came the material, which was cDNA or gDNA.

Source study methods: Amplification with reference gene primers provided the estimates of nucleated cell counts. Produced via immunoSEQ multiplex PCR; TCRdb's table is partial and in-frame only. V and J calls and clone size come straight from that table; D and trimming were deduced from the DNA. Of 40,000 to 50,000 clones in the sample, roughly 76% are singletons; the top ten hold 28%. This clone is a singleton in its sample. Germline V gives CDR1 SQVTM, CDR2 ANQGSEA. V was cut by 0 bases and J by 3 bases, with 12 bases left in between. The CDR3 is 14 amino acids. This receptor was identified in a woman in her 70s with acute or convalescent COVID-19. The sample taken for sequencing was peripheral blood. The genes are TRBV29-1 and TRBJ2-7, with D perhaps matching TRBD2 (6 bases). The CDR3 DNA follows: TGCAGCGTTGAAGATAATGGGCGGGGCTACGAGCAGTACTTC. This encodes CSVEDNGRGYEQYF.